The source of this T cell receptor beta chain is a study of naive and memory T cell subsets. Findings and caveats of the study: Possibly reflecting memory cells re-expressing CD45RA, a few larger clonotypes occurred in naive repertoires, especially CD8.

This clonotype was counted many times. Its target is not known. Two oligonucleotides, mixed equimolar, formed the beta constant-region primer covering TRBC1 and TRBC2. The ligated cDNA underwent four PCR rounds using SP2 and nested alpha and beta constant-region primers. Ligation attached a single-stranded oligonucleotide with a 12-nucleotide UMI and the SP2 primer to the cDNA 3' end. Each CDR3 protein gets one entry after TCRdb re-called the UMI-ligation and nested PCR reads with MiXCR. The sample has tens of thousands of distinct CDR3 sequences; roughly 9.3% are singletons. V lost 1 base, J lost 2 bases, and 8 bases lay in between. This CDR3 has 13 residues. Germline assignment: CDR1 SQVTM and CDR2 ANQGSEA.

This TCR was sampled from a human donor in good health. The sequencing sample was made of naive CD8+ T cells from blood. The V gene is TRBV29-1, the J gene TRBJ2-5, with D tentatively TRBD1 (6 bases). The CDR3 sequence: CSVEGRGQETQYF. DNA for the CDR3: TGCAGCGTTGAAGGCAGGGGTCAAGAGACCCAGTACTTC.